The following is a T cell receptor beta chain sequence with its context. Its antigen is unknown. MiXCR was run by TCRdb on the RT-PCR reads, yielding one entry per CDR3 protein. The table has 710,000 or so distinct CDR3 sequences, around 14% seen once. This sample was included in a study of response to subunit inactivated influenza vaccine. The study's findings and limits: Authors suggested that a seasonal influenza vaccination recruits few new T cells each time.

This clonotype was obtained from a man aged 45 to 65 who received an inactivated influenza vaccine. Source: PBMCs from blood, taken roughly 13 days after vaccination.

The CDR3: CASSLSRGWTDTQYF. CDR3 sequence (DNA): TGTGCCAGCAGCTTATCTAGGGGGTGGACAGATACGCAGTATTTT. V gene TRBV7-8 combines with J gene TRBJ2-3; D perhaps matches TRBD1 (6 bases). Trimming removed 2 bases from V and 3 bases from J, with 12 bases in between. CDR1 and CDR2 from the germline V gene are SGHVS and FQNEAQ. This CDR3 has 15 amino acids.